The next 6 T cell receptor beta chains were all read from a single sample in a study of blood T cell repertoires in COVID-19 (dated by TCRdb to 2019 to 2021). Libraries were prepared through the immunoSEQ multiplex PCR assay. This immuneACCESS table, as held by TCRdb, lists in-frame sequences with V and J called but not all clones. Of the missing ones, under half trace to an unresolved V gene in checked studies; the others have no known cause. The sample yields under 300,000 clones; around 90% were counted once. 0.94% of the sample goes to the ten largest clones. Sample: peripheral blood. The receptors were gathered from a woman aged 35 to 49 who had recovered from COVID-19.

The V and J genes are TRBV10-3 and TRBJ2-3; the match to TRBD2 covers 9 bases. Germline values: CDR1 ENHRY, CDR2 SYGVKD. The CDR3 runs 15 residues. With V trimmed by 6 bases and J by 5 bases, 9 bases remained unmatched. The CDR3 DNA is TGTGCCATCAGCACCGGGACTAGCAGTGGAGATACGCAGTATTTT. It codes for CAISTGTSSGDTQYF.

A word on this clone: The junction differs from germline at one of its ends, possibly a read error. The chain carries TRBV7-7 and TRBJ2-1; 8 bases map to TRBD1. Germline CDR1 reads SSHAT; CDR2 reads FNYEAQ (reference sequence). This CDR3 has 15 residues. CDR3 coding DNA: TGTGCTAGCAGCCCCGCGACAGGGGCGGGCAATGAGCAGTTCTTC. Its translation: CASSPATGAGNEQFF.

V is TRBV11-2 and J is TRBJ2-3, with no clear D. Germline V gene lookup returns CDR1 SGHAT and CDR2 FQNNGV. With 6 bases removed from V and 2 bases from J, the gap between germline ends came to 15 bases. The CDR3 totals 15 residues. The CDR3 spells CASSIQFPPTDTQYF. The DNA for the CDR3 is TGTGCCAGCAGTATACAGTTTCCACCCACAGATACGCAGTATTTT.

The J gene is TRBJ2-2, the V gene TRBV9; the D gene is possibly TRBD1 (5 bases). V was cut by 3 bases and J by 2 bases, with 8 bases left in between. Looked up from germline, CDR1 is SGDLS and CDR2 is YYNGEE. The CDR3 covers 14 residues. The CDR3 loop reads CASSEQANTGELFF. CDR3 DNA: TGTGCCAGCAGCGAACAGGCCAACACCGGGGAGCTGTTTTTT. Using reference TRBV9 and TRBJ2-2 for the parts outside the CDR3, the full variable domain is DSGVTQTPKHLITATGQRVTLRCSPRSGDLSVYWYQQSLDQGLQFLIQYYNGEERAKGNILERFSAQQFPDLHSELNLSSLELGDSALYFCASSEQANTGELFFGEGSRLTVL.

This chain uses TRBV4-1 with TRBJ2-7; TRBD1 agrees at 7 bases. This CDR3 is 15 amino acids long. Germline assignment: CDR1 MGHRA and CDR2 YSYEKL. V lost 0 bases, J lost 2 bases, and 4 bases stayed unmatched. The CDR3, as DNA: TGCGCCAGCAGCCAAGATCGCCAGGGGGCCTACGAGCAGTACTTC. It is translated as CASSQDRQGAYEQYF.

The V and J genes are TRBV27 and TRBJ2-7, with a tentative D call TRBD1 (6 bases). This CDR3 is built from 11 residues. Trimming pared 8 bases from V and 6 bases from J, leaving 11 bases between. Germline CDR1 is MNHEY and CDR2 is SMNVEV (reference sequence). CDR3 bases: TGTGCCAGCCTACAGGGTAGCGAGCAGTACTTC. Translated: CASLQGSEQYF.